This T cell receptor (beta chain) was observed in a study of blood T cell repertoires in COVID-19. Study context: Some COVID-19 samples were acute and others convalescent; all came from the United States, Italy and Spain. Sources were T cells, B-cell-depleted T cells, or PBMCs; the material itself was cDNA or gDNA.

CDR1 is LNHDA, CDR2 SQIVND, per germline (reference sequence). There are 14 residues in the CDR3. V shed 8 bases and J 4 bases; nucleotides not matched to a gene: 9. Authors' analysis steps: The assay estimated nucleated cells by amplifying reference gene primers. Using immunoSEQ multiplex PCR, the repertoire was profiled, and TCRdb retains in-frame clones only, with some absent. V and J calls and clone size are given by that table; D and trimming were obtained from the DNA. The sample lists around 140,000 clones; around 88% were seen once. The chain recombines TRBV19 with TRBJ1-2; 8 bases line up with TRBD1. The clonotype originates from a man aged 60 to 69 with active or convalescent COVID-19. Sequenced: peripheral blood. CDR3 amino acids: CASARGTGIYGYTF. CDR3 nucleotide sequence: TGTGCCAGTGCCCGAGGGACAGGCATCTATGGCTACACCTTC.